This TCR beta chain is from a study of Tregs in tolerant kidney transplant recipients. Whole-study results and caveats: Few patients were studied, so findings need validation in larger groups. The most relevant donor-specific Treg TCRbeta repertoire apparently came from expansion with activated donor B cells. This study did not directly address biological reproducibility.

This clone was seen just once. The target antigen is unknown. The method was immunoSEQ multiplex PCR; TCRdb's version includes in-frame clones alone and lacks a portion of them. The sample lists over 50,000 clones; 65% to 85% were seen once. The clonotype comes from a human donor in good health. The sample comprised CD4+ T cells from blood.

CDR3 coding DNA: TGTGCCAGTAACCGTGAGACTAGCTCAGAGACCCAGTACTTC. The encoded protein is CASNRETSSETQYF. The rearrangement links TRBV19 to TRBJ2-5; 7 bases match TRBD2. Unmatched junction bases numbered 9, after V lost 7 bases and J lost 4 bases. The CDR3 is 14 amino acids. CDR1 is LNHDA, CDR2 SQIVND, per germline (reference sequence).